This T cell receptor beta chain was found in a study of vaccination effects on CD4 cells after COVID-19. Study in general: Relative to the second dose, post-vaccine samples were obtained a median of 72 days later.

Details on this clone: Its antigen is not identified.

Antigen-specific CD4+ T cell clonotypes were called by their expansion after viral peptide-pool culture in ViraFEST. Isolation of CD4+ T cells took place after less than 12 days of culture. Each participant was given two doses of one vaccine (BNT162b2 or mRNA-1273). In the vaccine recipients, nucleocapsid antibodies were negative and there was no prior SARS-CoV-2 infection. Findings of the study overall: Clonal contraction was marked in infection- and vaccine-induced clones late after vaccination.

The germline V gene has CDR1 LGHDT and CDR2 YNNKEL (reference sequence). The ends were cut back, 2 bases at V and 4 bases at J, with 16 bases in the middle. This CDR3 is built from 16 residues. TCRdb's table, derived via immunoSEQ multiplex PCR, lists solely in-frame clones and lacks some. This sample has tens of thousands of clones, with 75% to 85% found just once. This TCR came from a human donor who received a COVID-19 vaccine. The chain joins TRBV3-1 (or the pseudogene TRBV3-2) to TRBJ2-3; D possibly corresponds to TRBD2 (6 bases). Sequenced material: CD4+ T cells from PBMCs cultured with HCoV-229E spike peptides, taken after COVID-19 vaccination. The CDR3: CASSQSKPGGSDTQYF. CDR3 sequence (DNA): TGTGCCAGCAGCCAATCAAAGCCCGGGGGTTCAGATACGCAGTATTTT.